Detailed here is one T cell receptor beta chain. Its antigen is unidentified. The data were obtained in a study of cytomegalovirus exposure and HLA in healthy donors. Study conclusions and caveats: Previously analyzed data showed that most TCR beta V segments were productive at a frequency of about 87% or about 30%. Later work found most CMV-associated TCR beta chains apparently HLA-restricted. In a later analysis, DRB1 alleles had the most associated TCRs; HLA-C alleles the fewest.

Both 60 Vbeta primers and 13 Jbeta primers went into the PCR. TCRdb's copy holds only in-frame clones and misses some; the assay was immunoSEQ multiplex PCR. This table has 82,000 or so clones, roughly a tenth appearing once. In nominal health when sampled, donors likely had unrecorded immune exposures nonetheless. The receptor's source is a man aged 55 to 69 in good health and CMV-seropositive. The sample consisted of PBMCs.

CDR3 sequence reads: CASRRTSGSRTYEQYF. The DNA of the CDR3 is TGTGCCAGCAGGCGGACTAGCGGGAGTCGGACCTACGAGCAGTACTTC. This sequence joins TRBV27 and TRBJ2-7; the match to TRBD2 covers 13 bases. The trim removed 6 bases at V and 2 bases at J, leaving 7 bases unmatched. CDR3 length: 16 residues. Germline CDR1 MNHEY, CDR2 SMNVEV (reference sequence).